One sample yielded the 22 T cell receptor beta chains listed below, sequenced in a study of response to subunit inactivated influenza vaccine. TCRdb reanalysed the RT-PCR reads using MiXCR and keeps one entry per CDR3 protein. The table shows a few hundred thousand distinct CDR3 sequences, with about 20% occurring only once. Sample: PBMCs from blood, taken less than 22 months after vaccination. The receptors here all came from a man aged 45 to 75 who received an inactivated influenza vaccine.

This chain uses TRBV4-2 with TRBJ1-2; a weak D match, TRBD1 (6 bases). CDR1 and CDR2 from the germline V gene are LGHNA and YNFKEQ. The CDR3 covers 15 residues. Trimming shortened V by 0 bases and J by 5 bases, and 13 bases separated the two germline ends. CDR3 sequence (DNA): TGTGCCAGCAGCCAAGAATGGACAGCCGTTTATGGCTACACCTTC. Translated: CASSQEWTAVYGYTF.

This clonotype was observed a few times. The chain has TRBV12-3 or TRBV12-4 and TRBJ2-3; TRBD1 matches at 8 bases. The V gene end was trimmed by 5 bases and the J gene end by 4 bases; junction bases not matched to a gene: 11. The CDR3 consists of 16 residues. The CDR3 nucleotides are TGTGCCAGCAGTCCTCAAGACAGGGGAGGCCCAGATACGCAGTATTTT. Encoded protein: CASSPQDRGGPDTQYF.

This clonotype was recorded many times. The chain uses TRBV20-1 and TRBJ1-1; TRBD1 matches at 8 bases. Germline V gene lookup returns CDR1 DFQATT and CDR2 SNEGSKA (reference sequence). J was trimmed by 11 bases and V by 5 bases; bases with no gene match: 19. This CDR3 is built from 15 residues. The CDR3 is CSAPAPGTGRLRAFF. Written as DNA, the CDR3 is TGCAGTGCTCCCGCTCCCGGGACAGGCAGACTAAGGGCTTTCTTT.

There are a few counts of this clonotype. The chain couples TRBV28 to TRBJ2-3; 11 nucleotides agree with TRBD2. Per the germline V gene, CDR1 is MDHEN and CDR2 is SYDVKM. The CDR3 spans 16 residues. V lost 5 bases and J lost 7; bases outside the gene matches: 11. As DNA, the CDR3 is TGTGCCAGCAGTCCCCCCACTAGCGGGGGAGGGAATACGCAGTATTTT. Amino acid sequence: CASSPPTSGGGNTQYF.

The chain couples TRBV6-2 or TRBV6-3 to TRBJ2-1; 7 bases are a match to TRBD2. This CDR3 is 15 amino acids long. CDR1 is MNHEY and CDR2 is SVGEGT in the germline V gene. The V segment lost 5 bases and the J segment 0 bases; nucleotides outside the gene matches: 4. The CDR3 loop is CASSRAGLSYNEQFF. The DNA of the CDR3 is TGTGCCAGCAGTCGAGCGGGACTCTCCTACAATGAGCAGTTCTTC.

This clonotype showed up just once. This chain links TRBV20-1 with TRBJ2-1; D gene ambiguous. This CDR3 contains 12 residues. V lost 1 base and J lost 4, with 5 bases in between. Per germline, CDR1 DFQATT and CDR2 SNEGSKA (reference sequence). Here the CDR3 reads CSARGYYNEQFF. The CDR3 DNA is TGCAGTGCTAGAGGATATTACAATGAGCAGTTCTTC.

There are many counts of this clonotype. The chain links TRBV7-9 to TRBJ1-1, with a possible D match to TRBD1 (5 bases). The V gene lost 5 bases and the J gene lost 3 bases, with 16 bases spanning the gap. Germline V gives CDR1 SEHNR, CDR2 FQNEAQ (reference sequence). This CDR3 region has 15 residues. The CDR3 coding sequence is TGTGCCAGCAGCCGAGGGGCCGGGGCCGACACTGAAGCTTTCTTT. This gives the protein CASSRGAGADTEAFF.

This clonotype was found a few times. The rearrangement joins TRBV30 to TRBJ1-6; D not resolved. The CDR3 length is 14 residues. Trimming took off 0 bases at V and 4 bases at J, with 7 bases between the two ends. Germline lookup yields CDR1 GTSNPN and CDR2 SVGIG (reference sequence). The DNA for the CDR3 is TGTGCCTGGAGTGTACTCAGGTATAATTCACCCCTCCACTTT. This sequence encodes CAWSVLRYNSPLHF.

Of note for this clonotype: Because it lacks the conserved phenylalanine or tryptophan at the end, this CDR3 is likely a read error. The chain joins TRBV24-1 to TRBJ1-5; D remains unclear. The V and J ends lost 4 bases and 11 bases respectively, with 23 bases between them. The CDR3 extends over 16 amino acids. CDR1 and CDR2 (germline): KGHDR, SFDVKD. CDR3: CATSDSLPGSGAAQHC. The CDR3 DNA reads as TGTGCCACCAGTGACTCCCTGCCGGGTTCAGGTGCAGCCCAGCATTGT.

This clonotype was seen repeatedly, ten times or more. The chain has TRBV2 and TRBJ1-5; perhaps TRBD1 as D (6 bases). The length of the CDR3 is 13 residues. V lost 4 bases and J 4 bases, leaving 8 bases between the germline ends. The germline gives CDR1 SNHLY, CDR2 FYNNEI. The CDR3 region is CASSGQVNQPQHF. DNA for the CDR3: TGTGCCAGCAGTGGACAGGTTAATCAGCCCCAGCATTTT.

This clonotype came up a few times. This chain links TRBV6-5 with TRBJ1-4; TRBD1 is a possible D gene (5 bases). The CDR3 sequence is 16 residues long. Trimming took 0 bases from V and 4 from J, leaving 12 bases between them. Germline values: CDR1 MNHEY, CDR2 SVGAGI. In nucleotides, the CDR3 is TGTGCCAGCAGTTACTCGCCGGCGGGGGTTAATGAAAAACTGTTTTTT. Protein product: CASSYSPAGVNEKLFF.

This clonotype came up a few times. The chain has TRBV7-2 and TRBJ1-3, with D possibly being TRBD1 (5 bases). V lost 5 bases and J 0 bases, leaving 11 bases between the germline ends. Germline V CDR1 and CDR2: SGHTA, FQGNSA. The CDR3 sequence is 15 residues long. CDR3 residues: CASSTTANSGNTIYF. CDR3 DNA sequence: TGTGCCAGCAGCACGACAGCGAACTCTGGAAACACCATATATTTT.

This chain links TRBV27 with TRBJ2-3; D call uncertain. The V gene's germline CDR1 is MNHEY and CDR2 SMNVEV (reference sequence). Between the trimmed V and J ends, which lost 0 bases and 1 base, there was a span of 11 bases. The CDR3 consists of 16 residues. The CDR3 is CASSLSLASGTDTQYF. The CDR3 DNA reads TGTGCCAGCAGTTTATCTCTGGCCTCGGGCACAGATACGCAGTATTTT.

The CDR3 reads CASSPSFGEQYF. CDR3 in DNA: TGTGCCAGCAGCCCCTCTTTCGGGGAGCAGTACTTC. The chain combines TRBV12-3 or TRBV12-4 with TRBJ2-7; no clear D. The V end lost 6 bases, the J end lost 7 bases, and 13 bases lay between the germline ends. There are 12 residues in the CDR3.

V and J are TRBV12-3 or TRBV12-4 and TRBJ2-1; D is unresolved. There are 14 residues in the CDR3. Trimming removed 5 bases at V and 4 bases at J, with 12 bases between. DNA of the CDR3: TGTGCCAGCAGTCCCCCCTCAAATTACAATGAGCAGTTCTTC. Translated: CASSPPSNYNEQFF.

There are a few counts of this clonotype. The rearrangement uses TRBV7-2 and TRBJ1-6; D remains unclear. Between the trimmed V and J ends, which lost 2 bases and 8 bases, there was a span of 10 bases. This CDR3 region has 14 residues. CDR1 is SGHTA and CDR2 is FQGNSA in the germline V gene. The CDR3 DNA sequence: TGTGCCAGCAGCTTAAGGCAACTCGATTCACCCCTCCACTTT. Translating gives CASSLRQLDSPLHF.

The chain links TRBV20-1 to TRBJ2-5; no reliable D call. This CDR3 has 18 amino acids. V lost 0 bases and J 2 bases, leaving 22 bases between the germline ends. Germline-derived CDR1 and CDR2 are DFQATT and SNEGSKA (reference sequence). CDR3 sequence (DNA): TGCAGTGCTAGAGATCAGCAAGGACCAATACCGACACAAGAGACCCAGTACTTC. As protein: CSARDQQGPIPTQETQYF.

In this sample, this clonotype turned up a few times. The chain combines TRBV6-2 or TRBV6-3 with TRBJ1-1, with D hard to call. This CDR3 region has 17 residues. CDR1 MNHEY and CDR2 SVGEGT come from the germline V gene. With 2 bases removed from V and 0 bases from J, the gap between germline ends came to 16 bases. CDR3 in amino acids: CASSYGVVIGMNTEAFF. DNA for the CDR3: TGTGCCAGCAGTTACGGGGTTGTGATCGGGATGAACACTGAAGCTTTCTTT.

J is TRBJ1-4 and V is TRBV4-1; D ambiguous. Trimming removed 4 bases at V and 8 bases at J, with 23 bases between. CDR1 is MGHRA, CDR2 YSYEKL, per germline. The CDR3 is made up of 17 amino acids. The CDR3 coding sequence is TGCGCCAGCAGCCTCCTGATTCTTGCGAGGGCGGGAGAAAAACTGTTTTTT. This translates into CASSLLILARAGEKLFF.

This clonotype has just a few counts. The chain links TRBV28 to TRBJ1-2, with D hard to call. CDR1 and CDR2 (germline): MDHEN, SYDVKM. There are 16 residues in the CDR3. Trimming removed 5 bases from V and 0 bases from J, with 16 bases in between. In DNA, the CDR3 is TGTGCCAGCAGTCCCCCCGGACTCGGGACTAACTATGGCTACACCTTC. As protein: CASSPPGLGTNYGYTF.

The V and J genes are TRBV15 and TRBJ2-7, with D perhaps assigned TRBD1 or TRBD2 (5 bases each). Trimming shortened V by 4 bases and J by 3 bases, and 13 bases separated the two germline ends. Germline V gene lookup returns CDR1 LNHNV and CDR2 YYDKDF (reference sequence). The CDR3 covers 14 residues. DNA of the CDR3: TGTGCCACCAGCAACGGGACCAGGGTCTACGAGCAGTACTTC. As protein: CATSNGTRVYEQYF.

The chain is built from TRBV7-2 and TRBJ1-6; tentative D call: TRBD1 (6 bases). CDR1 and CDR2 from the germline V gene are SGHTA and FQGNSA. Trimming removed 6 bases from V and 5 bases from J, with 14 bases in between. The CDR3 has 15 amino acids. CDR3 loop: CASSSDRPHNSPLHF. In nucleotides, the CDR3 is TGTGCCAGCAGTTCCGACAGGCCCCATAATTCACCCCTCCACTTT.